This T cell receptor (beta chain) was identified during a study of lymphopenia after photon versus proton radiotherapy. Profiled with immunoSEQ multiplex PCR; TCRdb holds only in-frame clones, not every one. The sample yields more than 80,000 clones, around 82% seen once. Whole-study results and caveats: Under photons, naive T cells and diversity fell while effector/memory populations rose.

Concerning this clone itself: Its specificity is not known.

The V end was cut by 2 bases, the J end by 11 bases, with 15 bases between. The germline CDR1 and CDR2 sequences are SGHTA and FQGTGA. The CDR3 contains 13 residues. The starting material was peripheral blood, obtained from a patient treated with proton-based radiotherapy. This clonotype was obtained from a man in his fifties or sixties with pancreatic cancer. V usage is TRBV7-3 and J usage is TRBJ2-5, with D perhaps given as TRBD1 or TRBD2 (6 bases each). The CDR3 region has the DNA TGTGCCAGCAGCTTATCACCCGGGGGCCCGCAGTACTTC. Protein product: CASSLSPGGPQYF.